Listed here is a single T cell receptor (beta chain). Its antigen is currently unknown. Autoimmune disease history or systemic immunosuppression was exclusionary. Baseline was the first blood sampling point, followed by cycle 4 day 1 and cycle 7 day 1. Trimming removed 5 bases from V and 5 bases from J, with 15 bases in between. This CDR3 has 15 amino acids. Germline CDR1 is MDHEN and CDR2 is SYDVKM. These data originate in a study of OX40 agonist ivuxolimab in advanced cancers. Study conclusions and caveats: Part of the nonresponder group also had normalized T-cell clonal expansion that was low. With doses of 0.1 to 3.0 mg/kg, CD4+ and CD8+ blood T cells had undergone clonal expansion by week 6.

Generated by immunoSEQ multiplex PCR, the TCRdb table keeps only in-frame clones and is missing some. The table shows approximately 84,000 clones, with about 86% occurring only once. Sequenced material: CD4+ or CD8+ T cells sorted from blood, taken in a trial of the OX40 agonist ivuxolimab. The TCR was taken from an adult with an advanced solid tumor such as melanoma, head and neck, liver or kidney cancer. V is TRBV28 and J is TRBJ2-2, with TRBD2 as a possible D gene (6 bases). CDR3 bases: TGTGCCAGCAGTCCTGGGACTGGAAAAACCGGGGAGCTGTTTTTT. Translating gives CASSPGTGKTGELFF.